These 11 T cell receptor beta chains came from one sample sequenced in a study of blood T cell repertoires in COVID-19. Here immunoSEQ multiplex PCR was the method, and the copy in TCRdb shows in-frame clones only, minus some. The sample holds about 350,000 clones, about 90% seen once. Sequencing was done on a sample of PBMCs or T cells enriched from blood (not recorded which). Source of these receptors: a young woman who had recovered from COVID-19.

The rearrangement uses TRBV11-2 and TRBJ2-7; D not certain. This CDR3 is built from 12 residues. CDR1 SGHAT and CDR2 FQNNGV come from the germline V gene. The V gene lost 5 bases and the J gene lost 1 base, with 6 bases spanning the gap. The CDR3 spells CASSLQSYEQYF. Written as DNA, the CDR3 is TGTGCCAGCAGCCTACAGTCCTACGAGCAGTACTTC.

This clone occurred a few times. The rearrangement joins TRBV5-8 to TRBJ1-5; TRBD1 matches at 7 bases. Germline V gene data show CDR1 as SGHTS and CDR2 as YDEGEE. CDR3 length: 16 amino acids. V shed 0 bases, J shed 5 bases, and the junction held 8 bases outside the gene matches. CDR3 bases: TGTGCCAGCAGCTTGGATCGGACAGGTGACTATCAGCCCCAGCATTTT. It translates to CASSLDRTGDYQPQHF.

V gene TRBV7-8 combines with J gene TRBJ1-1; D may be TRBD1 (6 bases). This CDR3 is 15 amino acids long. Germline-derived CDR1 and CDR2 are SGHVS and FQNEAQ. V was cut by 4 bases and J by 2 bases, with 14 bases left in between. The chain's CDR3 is CASSSLGGVNTEAFF. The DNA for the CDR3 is TGTGCCAGCAGCTCCTTAGGGGGGGTAAACACTGAAGCTTTCTTT. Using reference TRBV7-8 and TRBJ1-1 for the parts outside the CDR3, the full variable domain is GAGVSQSPRYKVAKRGQDVALRCDPISGHVSLFWYQQALGQGPEFLTYFQNEAQLDKSGLPSDRFFAERPEGSVSTLKIQRTQQEDSAVYLCASSSLGGVNTEAFFGQGTRLTVV.

CDR3 residues: CASSLMDHKGDQETQYF. The CDR3 region has the DNA TGTGCCAGCAGCTTAATGGATCATAAAGGGGACCAAGAGACCCAGTACTTC. This sequence joins TRBV11-3 and TRBJ2-5; possibly TRBD1 for D (5 bases). Per germline, CDR1 SGHNT and CDR2 YENEEA. V dropped 2 bases and J dropped 0 bases, with 16 bases sitting between them. The CDR3 spans 17 residues. The complete variable domain, with remaining parts taken from reference TRBV11-3 and TRBJ2-5, reads EAGVVQSPRYKIIEKKQPVAFWCNPISGHNTLYWYLQNLGQGPELLIRYENEEAVDDSQLPKDRFSAERLKGVDSTLKIQPAELGDSAVYLCASSLMDHKGDQETQYFGPGTRLLVL.

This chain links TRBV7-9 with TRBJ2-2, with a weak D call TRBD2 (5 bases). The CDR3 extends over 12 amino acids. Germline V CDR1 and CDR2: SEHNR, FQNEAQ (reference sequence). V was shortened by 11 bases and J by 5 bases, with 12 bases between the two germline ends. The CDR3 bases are TGTGCCTCCGGGGATCAGACCGGGGAGCTGTTTTTT. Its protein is CASGDQTGELFF. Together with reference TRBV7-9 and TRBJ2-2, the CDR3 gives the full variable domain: DTGVSQNPRHKITKRGQNVTFRCDPISEHNRLYWYRQTLGQGPEFLTYFQNEAQLEKSRLLSDRFSAERPKGSFSTLEIQRTEQGDSAMYLCASGDQTGELFFGEGSRLTVL.

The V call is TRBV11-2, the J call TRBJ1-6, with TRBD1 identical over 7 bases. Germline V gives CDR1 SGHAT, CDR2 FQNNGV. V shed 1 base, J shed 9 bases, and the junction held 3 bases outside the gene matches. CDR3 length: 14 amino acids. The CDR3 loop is CASSLGQGSSPLHF. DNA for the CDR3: TGTGCCAGCAGCTTAGGACAGGGCTCTTCACCCCTCCACTTT.

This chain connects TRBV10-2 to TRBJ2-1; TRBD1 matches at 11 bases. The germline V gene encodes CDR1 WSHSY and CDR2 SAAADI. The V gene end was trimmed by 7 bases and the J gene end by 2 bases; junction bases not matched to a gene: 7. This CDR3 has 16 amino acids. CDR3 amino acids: CASINGQGAAYNEQFF. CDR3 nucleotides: TGCGCCAGCATTAACGGACAGGGGGCCGCCTACAATGAGCAGTTCTTC.

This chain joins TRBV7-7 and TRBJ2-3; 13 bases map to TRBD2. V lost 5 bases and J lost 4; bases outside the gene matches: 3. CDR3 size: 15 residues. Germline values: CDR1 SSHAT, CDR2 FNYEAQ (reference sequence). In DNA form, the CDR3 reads TGTGCCAGCAGCATGGGACTAGCGGGGCCAGATACGCAGTATTTT. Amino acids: CASSMGLAGPDTQYF.

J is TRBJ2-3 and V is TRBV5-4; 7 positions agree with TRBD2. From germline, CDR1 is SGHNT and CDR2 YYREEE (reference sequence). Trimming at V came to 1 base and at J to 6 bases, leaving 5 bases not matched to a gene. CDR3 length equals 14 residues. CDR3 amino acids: CASSLWGGRDTQYF. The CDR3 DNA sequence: TGTGCCAGCAGCTTGTGGGGGGGTAGGGATACGCAGTATTTT.

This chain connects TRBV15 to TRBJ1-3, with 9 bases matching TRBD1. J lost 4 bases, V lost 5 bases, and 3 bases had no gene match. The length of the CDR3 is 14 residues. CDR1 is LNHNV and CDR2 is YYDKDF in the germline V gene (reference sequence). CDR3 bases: TGTGCCACCAGCGGGACAGGGTACGGAAACACCATATATTTT. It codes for CATSGTGYGNTIYF.

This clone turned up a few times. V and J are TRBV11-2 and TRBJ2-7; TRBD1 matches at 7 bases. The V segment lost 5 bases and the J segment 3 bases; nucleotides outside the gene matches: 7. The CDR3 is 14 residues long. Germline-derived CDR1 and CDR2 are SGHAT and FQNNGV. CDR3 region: CASSISGQIYEQYF. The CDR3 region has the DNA TGTGCCAGCAGCATATCGGGACAGATCTACGAGCAGTACTTC.